The rows below give T cell receptor beta chains drawn from one sample of a study of T cell repertoires in cytomegalovirus infection. TCRdb ran MiXCR on the reads and lists one entry per CDR3 protein. The sample contains some 180,000 distinct CDR3 sequences, about 18% of which appear only once. Source material: CD8+ T cells from PBMCs. These receptors were taken from a human donor in good health (CMV status not recorded). Some clones in this sample may be carry-over from other donors' samples. CDR3s include the opening cysteine and the closing phenylalanine or tryptophan. A D gene is named only where the DNA matches it firmly. Rows give clone size only sometimes, using once, few, many, or a class for an expanded clone.

j_gene: TRBJ2-1; d_gene: TRBD1; v_gene: TRBV7-9; abundance: -; CDR3nt: TGTGCCAGCAGCCGTTTGACAGGGGGAAGCAATGAGCAGTTCTTC; CDR3aa: CASSRLTGGSNEQFF
j_gene: TRBJ2-1; d_gene: TRBD2; v_gene: TRBV4-3; abundance: few; CDR3nt: TGCGCCAGCAGCCCCCAGGCTAGCGGGGGGATAGATGAGCAGTTCTTC; CDR3aa: CASSPQASGGIDEQFF
j_gene: TRBJ1-6; d_gene: -; v_gene: TRBV7-6; abundance: -; CDR3nt: TGTGCCAGCAGGTCCCGGGACATCGATAATTCACCCCTCCACTTT; CDR3aa: CASRSRDIDNSPLHF
j_gene: TRBJ1-1; d_gene: -; v_gene: TRBV6-2/TRBV6-3; abundance: -; CDR3nt: TGTGCCAGCAGTTACTCGACGGGGAACACTGAAGCTTTCTTT; CDR3aa: CASSYSTGNTEAFF
j_gene: TRBJ1-1; d_gene: -; v_gene: TRBV12-3/TRBV12-4; abundance: -; CDR3nt: TGTGCCAGCAAAACAGGGAACACTGAAGCTTTCTTT; CDR3aa: CASKTGNTEAFF
j_gene: TRBJ2-7; d_gene: TRBD1; v_gene: TRBV4-1; abundance: few; CDR3nt: TGCGCCAGCAGCCAAGATGACAGGGGAACCTCCGAGCAGTACTTC; CDR3aa: CASSQDDRGTSEQYF
j_gene: TRBJ1-1; d_gene: -; v_gene: TRBV7-6; abundance: -; CDR3nt: TGTGCCAGCAGCTCCGATAGGGGTAAAACTTTCTTT; CDR3aa: CASSSDRGKTFF
j_gene: TRBJ2-2; d_gene: -; v_gene: TRBV24-1; abundance: few; CDR3nt: TGTGCCACCAGTGAACAAATTAACACCGGGGAGCTGTTTTTT; CDR3aa: CATSEQINTGELFF
j_gene: TRBJ2-7; d_gene: -; v_gene: TRBV7-2; abundance: many; CDR3nt: TGTGCCAGCACCGATGGGAGCTCCTACGAGCAGTACTTC; CDR3aa: CASTDGSSYEQYF
j_gene: TRBJ2-1; d_gene: -; v_gene: TRBV7-9; abundance: many; CDR3nt: TGTGCCAGCAGCGCCCGGGACGGTCTTGGGGGTGATTCGAACAATGAGCAGTTCTTC; CDR3aa: CASSARDGLGGDSNNEQFF
j_gene: TRBJ1-2; d_gene: -; v_gene: TRBV6-5; abundance: -; CDR3nt: TGTGCCAGCAGGATCGGAACAGATGGCTACACCTTC; CDR3aa: CASRIGTDGYTF
j_gene: TRBJ2-3; d_gene: -; v_gene: TRBV4-1; abundance: -; CDR3nt: TGCGCCAGCAGCCAAGAAAGGGTTTTACCCGTAGATACGCAGTATTTT; CDR3aa: CASSQERVLPVDTQYF
j_gene: TRBJ2-2; d_gene: -; v_gene: TRBV7-6; abundance: -; CDR3nt: TGTGCCAGCAGCTTAACAGGGTTCACCGGGGAGCTGTTTTTT; CDR3aa: CASSLTGFTGELFF
j_gene: TRBJ2-7; d_gene: TRBD1; v_gene: TRBV4-2; abundance: few; CDR3nt: TGTGCCAGCAGCCTTAATCCGGGACAGGTAGGGGAGCAGTACTTC; CDR3aa: CASSLNPGQVGEQYF
j_gene: TRBJ1-2; d_gene: -; v_gene: TRBV20-1; abundance: many; CDR3nt: TGCAGTGCTAGGCACCCGGACCACTATGGCTACACCTTC; CDR3aa: CSARHPDHYGYTF
j_gene: TRBJ2-3; d_gene: TRBD2; v_gene: TRBV6-1; abundance: few; CDR3nt: TGTGCCAGCAGAGCTGGGACTAGCGGGGGGGATTCAGATACGCAGTATTTT; CDR3aa: CASRAGTSGGDSDTQYF
j_gene: TRBJ1-1; d_gene: -; v_gene: TRBV29-1; abundance: -; CDR3nt: TGCAGCGTTGACGGAAGGCGCGAGCGGGCAGGAGGAGGCACTGAAGCTTTCTTT; CDR3aa: CSVDGRRERAGGGTEAFF
j_gene: TRBJ2-1; d_gene: TRBD2; v_gene: TRBV20-1; abundance: -; CDR3nt: TGCAGTGCTAGAGACCCCTCACTAGCGGGGGTCTCCTACAATGAGCAGTTCTTC; CDR3aa: CSARDPSLAGVSYNEQFF
j_gene: TRBJ1-4; d_gene: -; v_gene: TRBV12-3/TRBV12-4; abundance: few; CDR3nt: TGTGCCAGCAGTCTCCTTGAAAAACTGTTTTTT; CDR3aa: CASSLLEKLFF
j_gene: TRBJ2-7; d_gene: -; v_gene: TRBV7-9; abundance: -; CDR3nt: TGTGCCAGCAGCTTTTCACAGGGACGTAGCCACGAGCAGTACTTC; CDR3aa: CASSFSQGRSHEQYF